This T cell receptor (beta chain) was recovered during a study of technical replicates of blood from several donors. Clones were read by immunoSEQ multiplex PCR, and TCRdb kept only the in-frame ones, dropping some. This sample has roughly 85,000 clones, with 94% found just once. V shed 3 bases and J 0 bases; nucleotides not matched to a gene: 5. The CDR3 contains 15 residues. Germline V gene lookup returns CDR1 MGHRA and CDR2 YSYEKL. The sequence derives from a human donor in good health. Sequences were obtained from T cells isolated from PBMCs. The chain carries TRBV4-1 and TRBJ2-7, with 7 bases fitting TRBD2. CDR3: CASSHSGIDSYEQYF. The DNA of the CDR3 is TGCGCCAGCAGCCACAGCGGGATCGACTCCTACGAGCAGTACTTC.